This passage covers 14 T cell receptor beta chains from one sample sequenced in a study of CD8 T cells in ankylosing spondylitis (dated 2017 in TCRdb). Preparation of the library involved 5' RACE. The instrument was an Illumina HiSeq 2500. TCRdb handled the public reads itself, with Q25 trimming in fastp and clone calling in MiXCR, and kept productive beta chains. Identical CDR3 protein sequences are pooled into one entry, listed with their most common genes and DNA. The sample has around 300,000 distinct CDR3 sequences on record, 9.5% to 13% of them singletons. Roughly 9.2% of the sample goes to the ten largest clones. What was sequenced was blood, either unsorted or a sorted T cell fraction (not recorded which). The receptors here all came from a female donor with ankylosing spondylitis or in good health (not recorded which).

This clonotype was picked up a small number of times. The chain recombines TRBV7-8 with TRBJ1-5; 9 nucleotides line up with TRBD1. The CDR3 runs to 15 residues. Germline CDR1 reads SGHVS; CDR2 reads FQNEAQ. Losses at the gene ends were 3 bases for V and 7 bases for J; bases not matched to a gene: 7. For the CDR3, the DNA is TGTGCCAGCAGCTTCGGACAGGGGCCCTGGCAGCCCCAGCATTTT. It yields the protein CASSFGQGPWQPQHF.

This clonotype has a handful of counts. This chain joins TRBV18 and TRBJ1-2; the match to TRBD1 covers 7 bases. Germline V gene lookup returns CDR1 KGHSH and CDR2 LQKENI. The CDR3 runs 16 residues. Unmatched junction bases numbered 17, after V lost 6 bases and J lost 7 bases. CDR3 bases: TGTGCCAGCTCGGCCGGGGTTGGAGGGGGCGTCGGTGGCTACACCTTC. This sequence encodes CASSAGVGGGVGGYTF.

This clonotype has ten or more counts. This sequence joins TRBV5-8 and TRBJ2-2; D not certain. The V gene lost 1 base and the J gene lost 0 bases, with 10 bases spanning the gap. This CDR3 comprises 16 residues. Germline CDR1 is SGHTS and CDR2 is YDEGEE. CDR3 bases: TGTGCCAGCAGCTTGCGGAGCTACCCGAACACCGGGGAGCTGTTTTTT. Its translation is CASSLRSYPNTGELFF. The full variable domain, in which reference TRBV5-8 and TRBJ2-2 provide the parts outside the CDR3, is EAGVTQSPTHLIKTRGQQATLRCSPISGHTSVYWYQQALGLGLQFLLWYDEGEERNRGNFPPRFSGRQFPNYSSELNVNALELEDSALYLCASSLRSYPNTGELFFGEGSRLTVL.

The chain carries TRBV5-5 and TRBJ2-7; TRBD1 matches 8 bases. Germline V gives CDR1 SGHKS, CDR2 YYEKEE (reference sequence). The CDR3 runs to 14 residues. With V trimmed by 4 bases and J by 3 bases, 6 bases remained unmatched. CDR3 sequence reads: CASSIRGLDYEQYF. CDR3 nucleotide sequence: TGTGCCAGCAGCATCAGGGGGCTCGACTACGAGCAGTACTTC.

On this clonotype itself: Just one base apart from a much larger clone, this may be a read error. The J gene is TRBJ2-7, the V gene TRBV5-1; TRBD2 might be the D (5 bases). Germline CDR1 reads SGHRS; CDR2 reads YFSETQ. This CDR3 is 11 amino acids long. The CDR3 loop reads CDNSRVYEQYF. CDR3 in DNA: TGCGACAACTCGAGGGTCTACGAGCAGTACTTC.

In this sample, this clonotype turned up a few times. The chain is built from TRBV20-1 and TRBJ2-4; TRBD2 matches 10 bases. The CDR3 is 14 amino acids. The ends lost 5 bases at V and 6 bases at J; junction bases unmatched: 7. Germline CDR1 is DFQATT and CDR2 is SNEGSKA (reference sequence). In DNA form, the CDR3 reads TGCAGTGCTGGGGGAGCGGGAGGGCCAAACATTCAGTACTTC. This translates into CSAGGAGGPNIQYF.

This clonotype was seen repeatedly, ten times or more. This chain connects TRBV10-3 to TRBJ1-5; no reliable D call. The CDR3 spans 12 residues. CDR1 and CDR2 from the germline V gene are ENHRY and SYGVKD. Trimming left V 2 bases short and J 7 bases short, with 6 bases between. CDR3: CAISEPAQPQHF. The CDR3 DNA reads TGTGCCATCAGTGAGCCGGCGCAGCCCCAGCATTTT.

This clonotype was recorded many times. The chain employs TRBV4-2 and TRBJ1-5, with D possibly being TRBD1 (6 bases). The CDR3 is 13 amino acids. Trimming stripped 4 bases from V and 7 bases from J, with 11 bases between. The V gene's germline CDR1 is LGHNA and CDR2 YNFKEQ. CDR3 sequence reads: CASSRTQGQPQHF. The CDR3 DNA follows: TGTGCCAGCAGCCGAACGCAGGGGCAGCCCCAGCATTTT.

This clonotype appeared many times. This sequence joins TRBV20-1 and TRBJ2-3, with TRBD2 identical over 8 bases. V lost 6 bases, J lost 5 bases, and 7 bases stayed unmatched. The germline V gene encodes CDR1 DFQATT and CDR2 SNEGSKA (reference sequence). The CDR3 runs 13 residues. For the CDR3, the DNA is TGCAGTGCCTACGTTAGCGGGAAAGATACGCAGTATTTT. The encoded protein is CSAYVSGKDTQYF.

The chain couples TRBV7-2 to TRBJ2-1; tentative D call: TRBD2 (5 bases). CDR3 length equals 15 residues. Trimming removed 1 base at V and 10 bases at J, with 17 bases between. Germline values: CDR1 SGHTA, CDR2 FQGNSA. The CDR3 loop is CASSLGAWERNEQFF. The CDR3 region has the DNA TGTGCCAGCAGCTTAGGGGCCTGGGAGAGGAACGAGCAGTTCTTC.

V gene TRBV10-3 combines with J gene TRBJ1-2; a weak D match, TRBD1 (5 bases). CDR3 size: 14 residues. Per germline, CDR1 ENHRY and CDR2 SYGVKD. V dropped 2 bases and J dropped 6 bases, with 13 bases sitting between them. As DNA, the CDR3 is TGTGCCATCAGTGAGGATGGCAGGGAGGATGGCTACACCTTC. Its translation: CAISEDGREDGYTF.

This clonotype was detected ten times or more. The chain uses TRBV5-1 and TRBJ2-5, with TRBD2 identical over 9 bases. V dropped 2 bases and J dropped 4; count of bases not matched to a gene: 9. Germline assignment: CDR1 SGHRS and CDR2 YFSETQ. The CDR3 has 16 residues. CDR3 in amino acids: CASSFNSGAGGETQYF. DNA of the CDR3: TGCGCCAGCAGCTTCAACTCGGGAGCGGGAGGAGAGACCCAGTACTTC.

The V call is TRBV20-1, the J call TRBJ2-1; 9 nucleotides match TRBD2. CDR1 is DFQATT and CDR2 is SNEGSKA in the germline V gene (reference sequence). The V gene end was trimmed by 3 bases and the J gene end by 9 bases; junction bases not matched to a gene: 6. The CDR3 is made up of 13 amino acids. The CDR3 spells CSASRVAGVEQFF. CDR3 nucleotides: TGCAGTGCTAGCCGCGTAGCGGGAGTTGAGCAGTTCTTC.

V gene TRBV12-3 or TRBV12-4 combines with J gene TRBJ1-1; no clear D. This CDR3 has 14 residues. Trimming pared 6 bases from V and 4 bases from J, leaving 15 bases between. In DNA, the CDR3 is TGTGCCAGCAGCTTGATCGTAGGGTTCACTGAAGCTTTCTTT. Its protein is CASSLIVGFTEAFF.